This T cell receptor beta chain was recovered during a study of blood T cells in healthy people across ages. Overall study context: Using template switching, researchers captured about one barcoded beta molecule for each two T cells. General observations from the study: Higher diversity and more naive CD4+ cells were features of long-lived donors, compared to aged donors. Per million T cells, TCR beta diversity dropped roughly linearly as age increased.

The authors ran a second PCR of roughly 7 to 11 cycles using a sample-barcoded 5' primer and a J-beta primer mix. Each CDR3 protein gets one entry after TCRdb re-called the 5' RACE reads with MiXCR. The sample includes about a million distinct CDR3 sequences, roughly two fifths seen only once; the top ten take around 13%. Donors were healthy Caucasian individuals from Russia aged about 6 to 90. This clonotype occurred once. The target antigen is unknown. V shed 4 bases and J 11 bases; nucleotides not matched to a gene: 12. CDR3 length: 15 amino acids. Per germline, CDR1 SNHLY and CDR2 FYNNEI. The sequence derives from a man between 18 and 29 years old in good health. Sequenced material: blood. The chain joins TRBV2 to TRBJ1-4; 8 bases are a match to TRBD1. The CDR3 DNA follows: TGTGCCAGCAGTGCAGCTAGGACAGGGACGGGGAAACTGTTTTTT. Translated: CASSAARTGTGKLFF.